These T cell receptor beta chains were read from a single sample in a study of preoperative IRX-2 immunotherapy in early breast cancer. Data came from immunoSEQ multiplex PCR; TCRdb stores just in-frame clones and leaves some out. This sample has under 30,000 clones, with over 85% found just once. Sequences were derived from tumor tissue, sampled after IRX-2 immunotherapy. These receptors were obtained from a human donor with breast cancer. CDR3s include the opening cysteine and the closing phenylalanine or tryptophan. The D gene is left open where the match is weak. Clone size is given for some rows only: seen once, a few or many times, or a class if the clone is expanded.

TRBJ1-4 | NA | TRBV5-1 | NA | TGCGCCAGCAGCCCGGAAGGGTTGGCTAATGAAAAACTGTTTTTT | CASSPEGLANEKLFF
TRBJ1-4 | NA | TRBV5-4 | NA | TGTGCCAGCAGCTATTCTTCAGGAGATACATATAATGAAAAACTGTTTTTT | CASSYSSGDTYNEKLFF
TRBJ1-1 | once | TRBV6-1 | NA | TGTGCCAGCAAGACCAGCGTATTGAACACTGAAGCTTTCTTT | CASKTSVLNTEAFF
TRBJ1-4 | NA | TRBV5-1 | NA | TGCGCCAGCAGCTTGGCCCAGGTCGGGAAACTGTTTTTT | CASSLAQVGKLFF
TRBJ2-7 | NA | TRBV5-1 | TRBD1 | TGCGCCAGCAGAGGGGACAGCCTCTCCTACGAGCAGTACTTC | CASRGDSLSYEQYF
TRBJ2-7 | NA | TRBV7-3 | TRBD1 | TGTGCCAGCAGCTTAACTAGGGGGCGCCCGCAGTACTTC | CASSLTRGRPQYF
TRBJ1-5 | large | TRBV2 | NA | TGTGCCAGCAGTGACTCATATAGCAATCAGCCCCAGCATTTT | CASSDSYSNQPQHF
TRBJ2-2 | NA | TRBV5-1 | TRBD1 | TGCGCCAGCAGCACTGGACAGGGCTACACCGGGGAGCTGTTTTTT | CASSTGQGYTGELFF
TRBJ2-1 | NA | TRBV5-8 | NA | TGTGCCAGCAGCGGGAGGGGGGGTAATGAGCAGTTCTTC | CASSGRGGNEQFF
TRBJ2-2 | NA | TRBV19 | TRBD1 | TGTGCCAGTAGTTTCGGGGACAGGGTAGTTACCGGGGAGCTGTTTTTT | CASSFGDRVVTGELFF
TRBJ2-1 | once | TRBV7-9 | TRBD2 | TGTGCCAGCATGGTTATAGCGGGGGGGATGCAGTTCTTC | CASMVIAGGMQFF
TRBJ1-5 | once | TRBV2 | NA | TGTGCCAGCAGTGACCGGGGGGGATTCAATCAGCCCCAGCATTTT | CASSDRGGFNQPQHF